The 22 T cell receptor beta chains presented below share a single source sample, sequenced in a study of blood T cell repertoires in COVID-19. The method was immunoSEQ multiplex PCR; TCRdb's version includes in-frame clones alone and lacks a portion of them. The table includes a few hundred thousand clones, around 79% detected once. The sequenced material came from peripheral blood. These receptors originate from a woman of 80 years or more with acute or convalescent COVID-19.

The J gene is TRBJ1-5, the V gene TRBV19; no clear D. The CDR3 loop spans 13 amino acids. The V and J ends lost 6 bases and 1 base respectively, with 7 bases between them. From germline, CDR1 is LNHDA and CDR2 SQIVND (reference sequence). The CDR3 spells CASRGMSNQPQHF. The CDR3 nucleotides are TGTGCCAGTAGGGGCATGAGCAATCAGCCCCAGCATTTT.

V usage is TRBV5-5 and J usage is TRBJ2-3; 11 positions match TRBD1. CDR3 length: 17 residues. Germline lookup yields CDR1 SGHKS and CDR2 YYEKEE (reference sequence). The trim removed 3 bases at V and 4 bases at J, leaving 10 bases unmatched. The CDR3: CASSSPNGQGAADTQYF. Here the CDR3 DNA reads TGTGCCAGCAGCTCCCCAAACGGACAGGGGGCGGCAGATACGCAGTATTTT.

Remarks on this clone: The same CDR3 is also encoded by other DNA sequences in this sample. The CDR3 sequence: CASSSGGSRETQYF. CDR3 DNA: TGTGCCAGCAGCTCTGGGGGGTCTAGGGAGACCCAGTACTTC. This chain uses TRBV28 with TRBJ2-5; tentative D call: TRBD2 (6 bases). CDR1 MDHEN and CDR2 SYDVKM come from the germline V gene. CDR3 length equals 14 residues. V was clipped by 6 bases and J by 5 bases, with 16 bases between them.

The J gene is TRBJ1-5, the V gene TRBV7-9; no definite D call. V dropped 5 bases and J dropped 4 bases, with 9 bases sitting between them. Germline V gives CDR1 SEHNR, CDR2 FQNEAQ (reference sequence). The CDR3 contains 13 residues. The CDR3 is CASSATGNQPQHF. Here the CDR3 DNA reads TGTGCCAGCAGCGCAACGGGTAATCAGCCCCAGCATTTT.

This clone occurred many times. V and J are TRBV5-3 and TRBJ1-2, with D possibly matching TRBD1 (5 bases). TRBV5-3 is labeled an ORF, and its function is uncertain. The CDR3 has 14 amino acids. The V gene lost 10 bases and the J gene lost 0 bases, with 16 bases spanning the gap. The CDR3 region is CALPGDYSNYGYTF. As DNA, the CDR3 is TGTGCCCTCCCGGGGGATTATTCTAACTATGGCTACACCTTC.

This rearrangement joins TRBV7-2 to TRBJ2-1, with 13 bases fitting TRBD2. Germline V gene lookup returns CDR1 SGHTA and CDR2 FQGNSA. V shed 5 bases, J shed 9 bases, and the junction held 7 bases outside the gene matches. The CDR3 is 15 amino acids. CDR3 in DNA: TGTGCCAGCAGCCCAGGACTAGCGGGAGAGGGTGAGCAGTTCTTC. This translates into CASSPGLAGEGEQFF.

The chain uses TRBV10-3 and TRBJ1-1, with no clear D. Per the germline V gene, CDR1 is ENHRY and CDR2 is SYGVKD. This CDR3 comprises 14 residues. With 2 bases removed from V and 1 base from J, the gap between germline ends came to 8 bases. CDR3 residues: CAISEGLPNTEAFF. DNA of the CDR3: TGTGCCATCAGTGAGGGACTTCCGAACACTGAAGCTTTCTTT.

This rearrangement joins TRBV21-1 to TRBJ2-1; the D call TRBD1 from the table was never checked on the DNA. TRBV21-1 has pseudogene status. The CDR3 contains 14 residues. The CDR3 DNA is TGTGCCAGCAGCAGCCAGTGGGCCTTTGGGGAGCAGTTCTTC. Its protein is CASSSQWAFGEQFF.

CDR3 coding DNA: TGCAGCGTTGAGCGGGACAGGGGGATTGGCACAGATACGCAGTATTTT. Its protein product is CSVERDRGIGTDTQYF. The chain is built from TRBV29-1 and TRBJ2-3, with 11 bases identical to TRBD1. Per germline, CDR1 SQVTM and CDR2 ANQGSEA. The V segment lost 3 bases and the J segment 1 base; nucleotides outside the gene matches: 6. The CDR3 runs 16 residues.

The chain links TRBV3-1 (or the pseudogene TRBV3-2) to TRBJ1-2, with 7 bases identical to TRBD1. The CDR3 runs to 12 residues. Germline V gene data show CDR1 as LGHDT and CDR2 as YNNKEL (reference sequence). The V segment lost 5 bases and the J segment 4 bases; nucleotides outside the gene matches: 1. The CDR3 nucleotides read TGTGCCAGCAGCGGACAGGTCTATGGCTACACCTTC. Protein sequence: CASSGQVYGYTF.

The chain couples TRBV19 to TRBJ1-1; 8 nucleotides agree with TRBD1. There are 17 residues in the CDR3. Germline V gives CDR1 LNHDA, CDR2 SQIVND (reference sequence). J gave up 1 base and V 7 bases, and 14 bases lay outside the gene matches. The CDR3 reads CASTARYRGGWNTEAFF. DNA for the CDR3: TGTGCCAGTACCGCGAGGTACAGGGGGGGGTGGAACACTGAAGCTTTCTTT.

CDR3: CASSFGTGDGGYTF. CDR3 nucleotide sequence: TGTGCCAGCAGTTTCGGGACAGGGGATGGCGGCTACACCTTC. The chain is built from TRBV6-6 and TRBJ1-2; 10 bases fit TRBD1. This CDR3 contains 14 residues. Germline-derived CDR1 and CDR2 are MNHNY and SVGAGI (reference sequence). Unmatched junction bases numbered 7, after V lost 4 bases and J lost 8 bases.

The V gene is TRBV19, the J gene TRBJ1-5; TRBD1 is a possible D gene (6 bases). V shed 3 bases and J shed 5 bases, with 14 bases lying between them. The CDR3 runs to 15 residues. Germline CDR1 reads LNHDA; CDR2 reads SQIVND (reference sequence). DNA for the CDR3: TGTGCCAGTAGTATTGAGGGACAAAACTATCAGCCCCAGCATTTT. Translated: CASSIEGQNYQPQHF.

The rearrangement joins TRBV27 to TRBJ1-5; D possibly corresponds to TRBD1 (5 bases). With 6 bases removed from V and 0 bases from J, the gap between germline ends came to 18 bases. This CDR3 is 17 amino acids long. Germline CDR1 MNHEY, CDR2 SMNVEV (reference sequence). The CDR3 nucleotides read TGTGCCAGCAGGGTTTCTCAGGGCGCCGGTAGCAATCAGCCCCAGCATTTT. This gives the protein CASRVSQGAGSNQPQHF.

The chain employs TRBV6-5 and TRBJ2-5; D is possibly TRBD2 (6 bases). V was cut by 3 bases and J by 1 base, with 12 bases left in between. Germline CDR1 and CDR2: MNHEY and SVGAGI. The CDR3 is 15 residues long. The CDR3 loop reads CASSYNRDSQETQYF. The DNA for the CDR3 is TGTGCCAGCAGTTATAATCGGGACTCCCAAGAGACCCAGTACTTC.

In this sample, this clone turned up a few times. The rearrangement joins TRBV9 to TRBJ2-4; D unclear. The CDR3 runs to 15 residues. Germline V gene sequence: CDR1 SGDLS, CDR2 YYNGEE. V lost 0 bases and J lost 0, with 7 bases in between. The CDR3 nucleotides read TGTGCCAGCAGCGTAGCACAGCAAGCCAAAAACATTCAGTACTTC. Protein product: CASSVAQQAKNIQYF.

This sequence joins TRBV2 and TRBJ1-1; 7 nucleotides align to TRBD1. Germline V gene sequence: CDR1 SNHLY, CDR2 FYNNEI. This CDR3 has 15 amino acids. J lost 1 base, V lost 6 bases, and 8 bases had no gene match. CDR3 protein: CASRQRDRTNTEAFF. CDR3 nucleotides: TGTGCCAGCAGACAAAGGGACAGAACGAACACTGAAGCTTTCTTT.

The chain employs TRBV18 and TRBJ2-3; 8 bases line up with TRBD1. V gave up 3 bases and J gave up 0 bases; unmatched junction bases: 5. This CDR3 comprises 16 residues. Germline CDR1 is KGHSH and CDR2 is LQKENI. The CDR3 DNA follows: TGTGCCAGCTCACCGCAGGGGGCAAAAAGCACAGATACGCAGTATTTT. This codes for CASSPQGAKSTDTQYF.

This rearrangement joins TRBV5-3 to TRBJ2-1, with a weak D call TRBD1 (5 bases). TRBV5-3 is classed as an ORF, of uncertain function. V was shortened by 3 bases and J by 1 base, with 11 bases between the two germline ends. The CDR3 is 15 residues long. The CDR3 loop is CARSSGKPSYNEQFF. DNA of the CDR3: TGTGCCAGAAGCTCAGGGAAACCTTCCTACAATGAGCAGTTCTTC.

J is TRBJ2-4 and V is TRBV30; 9 bases align to TRBD1. This CDR3 region has 13 residues. Losses at the gene ends were 1 base for V and 10 bases for J; bases not matched to a gene: 5. Germline V gene lookup returns CDR1 GTSNPN and CDR2 SVGIG (reference sequence). The CDR3 spells CAWSGGTGIIQYF. The CDR3 nucleotides are TGTGCCTGGAGTGGGGGGACAGGGATAATTCAGTACTTC.

This rearrangement joins TRBV7-9 to TRBJ2-5; the match to TRBD2 covers 8 bases. The CDR3 has 16 residues. V shed 4 bases and J 0 bases; nucleotides not matched to a gene: 7. Germline V gives CDR1 SEHNR, CDR2 FQNEAQ (reference sequence). The CDR3 region is CASSSPGGGNQETQYF. The CDR3 DNA reads as TGTGCCAGCAGCTCTCCGGGCGGGGGGAACCAAGAGACCCAGTACTTC.

This clone was observed once. This sequence joins TRBV6-2 or TRBV6-3 and TRBJ2-7; possibly TRBD1 for D (6 bases). V lost 4 bases and J lost 3, with 13 bases in between. The CDR3 spans 14 residues. Germline CDR1 MNHEY, CDR2 SVGEGT. The CDR3 protein is CASSLTQGSYEQYF. The DNA for the CDR3 is TGTGCCAGCAGTTTGACACAGGGAAGCTACGAGCAGTACTTC.